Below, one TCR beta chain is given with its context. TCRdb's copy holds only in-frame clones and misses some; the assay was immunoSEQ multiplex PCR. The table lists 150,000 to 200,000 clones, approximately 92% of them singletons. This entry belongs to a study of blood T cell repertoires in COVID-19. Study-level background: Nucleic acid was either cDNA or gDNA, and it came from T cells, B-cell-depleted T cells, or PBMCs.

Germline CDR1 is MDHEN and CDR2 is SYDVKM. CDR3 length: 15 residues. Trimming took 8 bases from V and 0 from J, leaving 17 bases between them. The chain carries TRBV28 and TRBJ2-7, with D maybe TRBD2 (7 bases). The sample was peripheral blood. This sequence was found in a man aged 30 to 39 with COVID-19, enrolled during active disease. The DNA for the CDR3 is TGTGCCAGCTGGGGGGGCGGGACCTTCTCCTACGAGCAGTACTTC. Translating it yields CASWGGGTFSYEQYF.